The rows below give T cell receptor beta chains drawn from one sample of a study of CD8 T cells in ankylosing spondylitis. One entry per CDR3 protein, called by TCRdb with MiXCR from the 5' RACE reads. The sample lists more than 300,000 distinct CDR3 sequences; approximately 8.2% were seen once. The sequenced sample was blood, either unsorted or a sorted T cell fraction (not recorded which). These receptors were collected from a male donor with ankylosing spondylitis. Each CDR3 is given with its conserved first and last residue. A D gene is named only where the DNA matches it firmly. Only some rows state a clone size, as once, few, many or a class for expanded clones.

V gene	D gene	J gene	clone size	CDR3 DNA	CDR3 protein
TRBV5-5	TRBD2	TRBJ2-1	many	TGTGCCAGCAGCTCGAGGACTAGCGGCTACAATGAGCAGTTCTTC	CASSSRTSGYNEQFF
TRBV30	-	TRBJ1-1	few	TGTGCCTGGACAGGGGCCACTGAAGCTTTCTTT	CAWTGATEAFF
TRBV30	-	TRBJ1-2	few	TGTGCCTGGAGTGCAAGATCGATAGTCTATGGCTACACCTTC	CAWSARSIVYGYTF
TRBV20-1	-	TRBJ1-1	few	TGCAGCCGCGAGCGGGCGTCGAACACTGAAGCTTTCTTT	CSRERASNTEAFF
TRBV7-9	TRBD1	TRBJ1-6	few	TGTGCCAGCAGCTTAGCGTTGGGACAGACGTTTAATTCACCCCTCCACTTT	CASSLALGQTFNSPLHF
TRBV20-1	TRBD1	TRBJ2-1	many	TGCAGCAGACAGGGGCGCGATGAGCAGTTCTTC	CSRQGRDEQFF
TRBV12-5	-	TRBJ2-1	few	TGTGCTAGTGGAGGACCGTACAATGAGCAGTTCTTC	CASGGPYNEQFF
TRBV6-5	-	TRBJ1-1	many	TGTGCCAGCAGTTCTTTGTTGGGGTCGATGACTGAAGCTTTCTTT	CASSSLLGSMTEAFF
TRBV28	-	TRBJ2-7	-	TGTGCCAGCAGTTTACGATACAGGCACATCTCCTACGAGCAGTACTTC	CASSLRYRHISYEQYF
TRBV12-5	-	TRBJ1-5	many	TGTGCTAGTGGTTTGACGGGACCGTGGATATGGATGGGGAATCAGCCCCAGCATTTT	CASGLTGPWIWMGNQPQHF
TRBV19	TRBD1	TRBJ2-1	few	TGTGCCAGTTGGACAGGGGGCAATGAGCAGTTCTTC	CASWTGGNEQFF
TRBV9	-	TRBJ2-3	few	TGTGCCAGCAGCCCCCGGGACTTCTCAGATACGCAGTATTTT	CASSPRDFSDTQYF
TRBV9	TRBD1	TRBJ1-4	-	TGTGCCAGCAGCGCCAGGGGGTCTGGTGAAAAACTGTTTTTT	CASSARGSGEKLFF
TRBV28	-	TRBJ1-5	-	TGTGCCAGCAGTTCCAACAGTGCGCTCCAGCATTTT	CASSSNSALQHF
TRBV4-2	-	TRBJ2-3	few	TGTGCCAGCAGCCACGGGGATCATAGCACAGATACGCAGTATTTT	CASSHGDHSTDTQYF
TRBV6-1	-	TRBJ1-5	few	TGTGCCAGCAGCCCCGGCAGGAGCTACAATCAGCCCCAGCATTTT	CASSPGRSYNQPQHF
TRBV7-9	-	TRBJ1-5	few	TGTGCCAGCAGCACGACAGGACGGGGCAATCAGCCCCAGCATTTT	CASSTTGRGNQPQHF
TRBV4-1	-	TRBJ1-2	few	TGCGCCAGCAGCCAAGAACAAACCTATGGCTACACCTTC	CASSQEQTYGYTF
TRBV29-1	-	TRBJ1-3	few	TGCAGCGTTGAAGGGGGTCTGGGTCCCTCTGGAAACACCATATATTTT	CSVEGGLGPSGNTIYF
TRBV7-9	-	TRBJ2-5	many	TGTGCCAGCTCGGAGAGAGCCCGGTTTGAGACCCAGTACTTC	CASSERARFETQYF
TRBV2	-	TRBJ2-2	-	TGTGCCAGCAGTGAAGCGCTTGGGGAACCGAACACCGGGGAGCTGTTTTTT	CASSEALGEPNTGELFF
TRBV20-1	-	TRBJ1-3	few	TGCAGTGCTAGAGACCGACAGGCCTTTGGAAACACCATATATTTT	CSARDRQAFGNTIYF
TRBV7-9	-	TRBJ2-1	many	TGTGCCAGCAGCTTAGGGTGGGCAGGCGGGTTCTTC	CASSLGWAGGFF
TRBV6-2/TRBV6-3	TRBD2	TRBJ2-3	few	TGTGCCAGCAGTTACTTTCGACTAGCCAACAATCGACTAACTGATACGCAGTATTTT	CASSYFRLANNRLTDTQYF
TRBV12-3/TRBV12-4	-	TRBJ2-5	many	TGTGCCAGCAGTTTTTTCAGGGTACAGACCCAGTACTTC	CASSFFRVQTQYF
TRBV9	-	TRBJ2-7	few	TGTGCCAGCAGCCCCACCACAATAGGGCACGAGCAGTACTTC	CASSPTTIGHEQYF
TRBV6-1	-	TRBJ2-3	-	TGTGCCAGCAGACCAAGGGGACACGCCACAGATACGCAGTATTTT	CASRPRGHATDTQYF
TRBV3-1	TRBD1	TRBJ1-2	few	TGTGCCAGCAGTCGAAGGACAGGGATCTATGGCTACACCTTC	CASSRRTGIYGYTF
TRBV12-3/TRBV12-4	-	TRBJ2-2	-	TGTGCCAGCAGTTTTTATCAGAACACCGGGGAGCTGTTTTTT	CASSFYQNTGELFF
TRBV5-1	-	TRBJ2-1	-	TGCGCCAGCAGGGAGGATATGAGCTCCTACAATGAGCAGTTCTTC	CASREDMSSYNEQFF
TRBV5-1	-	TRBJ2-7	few	TGCGCCAGCAGCTCCAGAGCAGGGATGGGCGAGCAGTACTTC	CASSSRAGMGEQYF
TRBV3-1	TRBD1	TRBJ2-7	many	TGTGCCAGCAGCCAGACAGGGAGCGAGCAGTACTTC	CASSQTGSEQYF
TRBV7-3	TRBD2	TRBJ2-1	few	TGTGCCAGCAGCAGAAGACTAGCGGGGACCTACAATGAGCAGTTCTTC	CASSRRLAGTYNEQFF
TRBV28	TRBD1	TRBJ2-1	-	TGTGCCAGCAGTTCCCAAACCTCGACAGGGGATGAGCAGTTCTTC	CASSSQTSTGDEQFF
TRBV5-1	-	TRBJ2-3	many	TGCGCCAGCAGTGTGGCCAGCACAGATACGCAGTATTTT	CASSVASTDTQYF
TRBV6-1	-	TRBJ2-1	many	TGTGCCAGCAGTGATGCAAGGATGGGTTACAATGAGCAGTTCTTC	CASSDARMGYNEQFF
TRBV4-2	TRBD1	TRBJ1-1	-	TGTGCCAGCAGCCCTGACAGGGGGAACACTGAAGCTTTCTTT	CASSPDRGNTEAFF
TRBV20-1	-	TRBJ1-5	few	TGCAGTGCTAGAGACTCCGGGACGCCTAATCAGCCCCAGCATTTT	CSARDSGTPNQPQHF
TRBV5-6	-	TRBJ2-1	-	TGTGCCAGCAGCGCCCACTACAATGAGCAGTTCTTC	CASSAHYNEQFF
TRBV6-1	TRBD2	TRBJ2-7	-	TGTGCCAGCACCCCGGGTTCTAGCGGCTACGAGCAGTACTTC	CASTPGSSGYEQYF